Each of the 5 T cell receptor beta chains below was sequenced from the same sample in a study of T cells after posttransplantation cyclophosphamide. Assay used: immunoSEQ multiplex PCR; TCRdb lists only in-frame clones, some missing. The sample includes around 47,000 clones, 94% seen only once; the top ten take approximately 2.9%. The sample consisted of PBMCs. These TCRs come from a woman aged 25 to 39 in good health and a related stem cell transplant donor.

V and J are TRBV11-2 and TRBJ2-5; 8 positions agree with TRBD2. The length of the CDR3 is 15 residues. Germline V gene sequence: CDR1 SGHAT, CDR2 FQNNGV. With V trimmed by 5 bases and J by 5 bases, 10 bases remained unmatched. DNA of the CDR3: TGTGCCAGCAGCGCCGGACTAGCTCGTCGTGAGACCCAGTACTTC. The encoded protein is CASSAGLARRETQYF.

The rearrangement uses TRBV28 and TRBJ2-5; TRBD2 matches 9 bases. CDR3 size: 15 residues. Germline V CDR1 and CDR2: MDHEN, SYDVKM. V lost 3 bases to trimming and J lost 5 bases; unmatched junction nucleotides: 7. The CDR3 sequence is CASSFSAGGRETQYF. Here the CDR3 DNA reads TGTGCCAGCAGTTTCAGTGCGGGGGGGCGGGAGACCCAGTACTTC.

This chain joins TRBV4-2 and TRBJ2-7, with unresolved D. This CDR3 spans 14 amino acids. The germline V and J ends were trimmed by 4 bases and 2 bases, with 12 bases remaining between them. The V gene's germline CDR1 is LGHNA and CDR2 YNFKEQ. CDR3 nucleotides: TGTGCCAGCAGCCCACAGTTTCCAACCTACGAGCAGTACTTC. It translates to CASSPQFPTYEQYF.

The CDR3 DNA sequence: TGTGCCAGCTCCTCCGTGAGTGACAATGAGCAGTTCTTC. Its protein product is CASSSVSDNEQFF. This chain uses TRBV18 with TRBJ2-1; the D is unclear. CDR1 is KGHSH and CDR2 is LQKENI in the germline V gene. Deletions cut 6 bases from V and 5 bases from J, with 11 bases between. The CDR3 covers 13 residues.

This sequence joins TRBV7-9 and TRBJ1-2, with D possibly matching TRBD1 (5 bases). This CDR3 is built from 13 residues. Trimming shortened V by 0 bases and J by 8 bases, and 10 bases separated the two germline ends. CDR1 and CDR2 from the germline V gene are SEHNR and FQNEAQ (reference sequence). For the CDR3, the DNA is TGTGCCAGCAGCTTAGCAATAAGGGGCGGCTACACCTTC. Amino acid sequence: CASSLAIRGGYTF.